This entry describes one T cell receptor beta chain. Clones were read by immunoSEQ multiplex PCR, and TCRdb kept only the in-frame ones, dropping some. The sample has more than 90,000 clones, 75% to 90% seen once; the top ten hold about 7.7%. This sample stems from a study of blood T cell repertoires in COVID-19. Study at large: COVID-19 samples collected from the United States, Italy and Spain covered acute and convalescent phases.

Germline-derived CDR1 and CDR2 are LNHDA and SQIVND (reference sequence). This CDR3 is built from 15 residues. The V and J ends lost 4 bases and 5 bases, in that order; junction bases with no gene match: 9. Source material: peripheral blood. V usage is TRBV19 and J usage is TRBJ2-5, with TRBD1 matching 8 bases. The clonotype was recovered from a human donor in a cohort sampled during active COVID-19. This chain's CDR3 is CASSTTGTGLETQYF. The CDR3, as DNA: TGTGCCAGTAGTACGACCGGGACAGGCCTGGAGACCCAGTACTTC.